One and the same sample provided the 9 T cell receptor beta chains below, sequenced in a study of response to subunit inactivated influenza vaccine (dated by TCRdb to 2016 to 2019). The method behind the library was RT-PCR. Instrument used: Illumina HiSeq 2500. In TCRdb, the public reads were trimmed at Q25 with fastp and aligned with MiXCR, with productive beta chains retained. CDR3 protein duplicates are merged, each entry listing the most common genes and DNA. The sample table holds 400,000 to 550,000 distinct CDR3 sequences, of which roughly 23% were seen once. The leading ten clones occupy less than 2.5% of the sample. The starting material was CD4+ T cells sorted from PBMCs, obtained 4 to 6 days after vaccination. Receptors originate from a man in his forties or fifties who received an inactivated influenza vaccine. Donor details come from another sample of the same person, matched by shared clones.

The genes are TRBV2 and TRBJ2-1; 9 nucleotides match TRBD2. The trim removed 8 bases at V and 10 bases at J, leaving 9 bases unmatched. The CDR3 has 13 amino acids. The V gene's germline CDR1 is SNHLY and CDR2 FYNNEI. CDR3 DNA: TGTGCCAGCTCTGCGGGAGGGCTTATCGAGCAGTTCTTC. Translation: CASSAGGLIEQFF.

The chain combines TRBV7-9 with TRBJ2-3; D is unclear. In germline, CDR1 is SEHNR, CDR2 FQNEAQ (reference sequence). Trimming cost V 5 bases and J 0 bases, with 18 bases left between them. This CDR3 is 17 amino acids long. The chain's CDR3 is CASSRSLGSPSTDTQYF. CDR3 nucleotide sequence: TGTGCCAGCAGCCGTAGCCTGGGCAGTCCTAGCACAGATACGCAGTATTTT.

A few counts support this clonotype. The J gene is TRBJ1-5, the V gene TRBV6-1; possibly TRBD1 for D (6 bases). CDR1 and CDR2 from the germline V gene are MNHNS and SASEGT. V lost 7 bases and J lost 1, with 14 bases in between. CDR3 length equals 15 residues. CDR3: CASKGQLGSNQPQHF. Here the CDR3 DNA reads TGTGCCAGCAAGGGACAACTAGGCAGCAATCAGCCCCAGCATTTT.

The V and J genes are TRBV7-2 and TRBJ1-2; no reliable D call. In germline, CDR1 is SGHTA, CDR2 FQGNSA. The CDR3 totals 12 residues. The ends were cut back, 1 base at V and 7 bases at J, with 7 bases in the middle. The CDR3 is CASSLVGFGYTF. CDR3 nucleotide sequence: TGTGCCAGCAGCTTAGTAGGGTTTGGCTACACCTTC.

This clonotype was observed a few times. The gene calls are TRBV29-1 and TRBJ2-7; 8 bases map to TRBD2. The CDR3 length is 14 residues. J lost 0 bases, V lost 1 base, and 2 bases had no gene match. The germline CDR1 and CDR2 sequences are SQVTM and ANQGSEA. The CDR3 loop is CSVEAAGDSYEQYF. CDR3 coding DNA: TGCAGCGTTGAAGCAGCGGGGGACTCCTACGAGCAGTACTTC.

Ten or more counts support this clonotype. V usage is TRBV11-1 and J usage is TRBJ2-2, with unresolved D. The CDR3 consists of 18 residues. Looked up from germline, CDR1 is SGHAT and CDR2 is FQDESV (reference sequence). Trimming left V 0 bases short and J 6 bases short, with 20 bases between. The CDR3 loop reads CASSLAQIWDLTAGELFF. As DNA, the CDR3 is TGTGCCAGCAGCTTAGCGCAGATATGGGATCTCACAGCCGGGGAGCTGTTTTTT. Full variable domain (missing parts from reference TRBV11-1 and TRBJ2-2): EAEVAQSPRYKITEKSQAVAFWCDPISGHATLYWYRQILGQGPELLVQFQDESVVDDSQLPKDRFSAERLKGVDSTLKIQPAELGDSAMYLCASSLAQIWDLTAGELFFGEGSRLTVL.

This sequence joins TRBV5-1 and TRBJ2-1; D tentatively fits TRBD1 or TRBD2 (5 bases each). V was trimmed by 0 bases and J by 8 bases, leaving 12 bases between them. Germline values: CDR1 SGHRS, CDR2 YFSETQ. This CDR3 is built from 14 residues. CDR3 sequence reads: CASSLAGLRDEQFF. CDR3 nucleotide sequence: TGCGCCAGCAGCTTGGCGGGGCTTAGGGATGAGCAGTTCTTC.

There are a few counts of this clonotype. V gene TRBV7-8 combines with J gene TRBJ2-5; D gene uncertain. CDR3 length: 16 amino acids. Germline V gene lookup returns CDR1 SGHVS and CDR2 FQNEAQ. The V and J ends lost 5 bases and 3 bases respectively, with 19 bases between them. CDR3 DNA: TGTGCCAGCAGCCCCCTAGGAAGTGGAGCTAAAGAGACCCAGTACTTC. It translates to CASSPLGSGAKETQYF.

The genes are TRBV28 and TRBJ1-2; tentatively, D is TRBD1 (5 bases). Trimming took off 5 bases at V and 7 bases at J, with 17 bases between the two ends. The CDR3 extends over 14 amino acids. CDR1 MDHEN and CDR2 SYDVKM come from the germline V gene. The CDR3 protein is CASSIRSTAAGYTF. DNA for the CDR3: TGTGCCAGCAGTATCCGATCGACAGCGGCTGGCTACACCTTC.